This T cell receptor (beta chain) was recovered during a study of siplizumab effects on memory and regulatory T cells. Study findings and constraints: Few alloreactive clones mapped to unstimulated subsets. No functional test confirmed suppression by proliferating siplizumab-culture Tregs. Siplizumab led to significantly less abundant alloreactive sequences that could be traced back to unstimulated CD4+ memory cells.

With respect to this clone: The antigen remains undetermined.

Libraries were prepared by immunoSEQ multiplex PCR; TCRdb keeps only in-frame clonotypes and omits some of them. The data contain approximately 120,000 clones, around 90% of them seen just once; the ten biggest clones take up under 0.75%. Germline V CDR1 and CDR2: WSHSY, SAAADI. This CDR3 spans 14 amino acids. The TCR originated in a human donor in good health. The chain recombines TRBV10-2 with TRBJ2-5; 9 bases fit TRBD2. The J call could be wrong; TRBJ2-7 is a better fit for the DNA end. Source material: Tregs sorted from blood. CDR3 DNA: TGCGCCAGCAGTGATAGCGGGGGAATCTACGAGCAGTACTTC. Its translation is CASSDSGGIYEQYF.